The present entry profiles one TCR beta chain with its context. Its cognate antigen has yet to be identified. Base quality data are lacking; no much larger clone is found one base away. The time point label, read with the paper, signifies: cycle 4 day 1 (C4D1), after five to seven weeks of nivolumab. Every trial patient had relapsed after autologous stem cell transplantation, and cohorts A, B and C differed in prior brentuximab vedotin exposure. A total of 50 to 70 patients with relapsed/refractory classical Hodgkin lymphoma made up the trial cohort, and each patient's best overall response was complete response, partial response or progressive disease. Trial patients were treated with single-agent nivolumab in the multi-cohort phase II CheckMate 205 trial. An independent review committee assessed best overall response by applying the 2007 International Working Group response criteria. Trial PBMCs were collected immediately before nivolumab initiation (C1D1) and during therapy at cycle 2 day 1 and cycle 4 day 1. Peripheral blood was collected in 8 mL Vacutainer Cell Preparation Tubes, from which PBMCs were isolated by centrifugation and then cryopreserved.

Genomic DNA was isolated using the Qiagen DNeasy kit from unsorted PBMCs as well as from negatively selected CD4+ and CD8+ fractions. Using primers that anneal to V and J segments, immunoSEQ multiplex PCR amplified the TCR beta CDR3 regions. Amplification bias was minimized using a synthetic immune receptor repertoire, and residual bias was removed computationally after sequencing. In the original analysis: Repertoire diversity was quantified as the Shannon entropy index using custom Python scripts. Unsorted, CD4+ and CD8+ repertoires were examined separately, except in combined analyses, for which CD4+ and CD8+ sequences were merged in silico. Clonal expansion was defined as at least a 2-fold frequency increase after treatment relative to C1D1, with a pseudocount of 0.5 for undetected baseline clones. Singleton clones were defined as clones with 0 or 1 copy at C1D1, and non-singleton clones were defined as clones with 2 or more copies. Clones expanded in unsorted samples were assigned a CD4+, CD8+ or unknown annotation through matching of protein sequences in sorted samples from the same patient. Wilcoxon tests on paired samples were used to test diversity changes from C1D1 to C4D1. TCRdb took over this immuneACCESS table, retaining in-frame rearrangements with V and J assigned. Such tables are incomplete; in checked studies, under half of the missing clones stem from an unresolved V gene, and the remainder is unexplained. The V and J calls and the clone size are those of that table, but D and trimming were determined from the DNA. The sample table shows some 58,000 clones, and about 89% are seen once. The top ten constitute 10% of the sample.

The trim is 6 bases for V and 9 bases for J, with a gap of 15 bases between the germline ends. Taken from cysteine to phenylalanine, the CDR3 has 13 residues. Only CDR3 DNA is held: 39 bases, read in frame from base 1. The germline V gene (reference sequence) gives CDR1 as LNHDA and CDR2 as SQIVND. This sample is drawn from a study of PD-1 blockade in classical Hodgkin lymphoma (dated by TCRdb to 2018 to 2021). A note on the overall study: Nivolumab dosing was 3 mg/kg intravenously every 2 weeks, continuing until either disease progression or unacceptable toxicity. The study used TCR beta sequencing and CyTOF to define a peripheral blood immune signature of response to PD-1 blockade in classical Hodgkin lymphoma. Overall results and qualifications from the work: A significant rise by C4D1 was seen in CD4+ but not CD8+ TCR diversity (p=0.0027 vs p=0.16), with the rise being most apparent in complete responders (p=0.02). Only a single clinical trial cohort was studied, and what caused the repertoire differences, possibly disease activity or prior therapy, remained undefined. Among trial patients, those achieving complete response had baseline diversity similar to that of newly diagnosed patients, while diversity was significantly lower in partial responders and progressors. Baseline TCR diversity was reported to be lower in newly diagnosed patients than in healthy donors, and even lower in relapsed/refractory patients. Diversity was lower in patients who began nivolumab less than 1 year after ASCT, so these patients were left out of later analyses to avoid confounding by immune reconstitution.

The sequencing used peripheral blood mononuclear cells (PBMCs), collected before the fourth cycle of nivolumab. This sequence uses TRBV19 and TRBJ1-5, with a weak D call of TRBD1 (5 bases match). This clonotype was obtained from a human donor with classical Hodgkin lymphoma. The CDR3 sequence is CASSEVRGGPQHF. The nucleotide sequence reads TGTGCCAGTAGCGAAGTTCGGGGGGGGCCCCAGCATTTT.